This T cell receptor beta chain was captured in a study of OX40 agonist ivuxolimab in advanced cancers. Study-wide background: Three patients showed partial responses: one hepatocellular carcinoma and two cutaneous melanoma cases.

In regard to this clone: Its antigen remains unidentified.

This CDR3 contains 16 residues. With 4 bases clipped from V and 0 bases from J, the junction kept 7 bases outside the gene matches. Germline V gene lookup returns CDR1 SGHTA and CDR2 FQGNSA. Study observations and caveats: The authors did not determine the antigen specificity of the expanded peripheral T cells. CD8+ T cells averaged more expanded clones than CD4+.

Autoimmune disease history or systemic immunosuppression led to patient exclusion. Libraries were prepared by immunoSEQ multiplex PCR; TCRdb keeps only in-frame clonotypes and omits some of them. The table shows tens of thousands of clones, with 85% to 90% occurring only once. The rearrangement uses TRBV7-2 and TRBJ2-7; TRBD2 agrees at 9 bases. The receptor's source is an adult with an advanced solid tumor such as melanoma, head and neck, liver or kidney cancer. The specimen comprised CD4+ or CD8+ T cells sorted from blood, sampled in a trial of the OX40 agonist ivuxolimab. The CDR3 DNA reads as TGTGCCAGCAGCTGGTCATCTAGCGGGGTCTCCTACGAGCAGTACTTC. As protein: CASSWSSSGVSYEQYF.